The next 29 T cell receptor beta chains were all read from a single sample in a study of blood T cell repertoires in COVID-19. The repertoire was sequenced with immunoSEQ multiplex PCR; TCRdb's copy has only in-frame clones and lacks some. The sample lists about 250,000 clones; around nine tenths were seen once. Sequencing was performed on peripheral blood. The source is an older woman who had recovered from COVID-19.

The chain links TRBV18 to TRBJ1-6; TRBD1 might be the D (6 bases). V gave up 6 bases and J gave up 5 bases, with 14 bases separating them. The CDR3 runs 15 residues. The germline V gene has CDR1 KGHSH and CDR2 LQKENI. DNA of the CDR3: TGTGCCAGCTCGCAACAGGGTCCCGATAATTCACCCCTCCACTTT. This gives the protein CASSQQGPDNSPLHF.

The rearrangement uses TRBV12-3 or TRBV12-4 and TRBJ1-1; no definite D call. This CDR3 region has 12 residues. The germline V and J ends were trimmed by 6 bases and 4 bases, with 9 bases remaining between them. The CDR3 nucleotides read TGTGCCAGCAGCCCACACCCCACTGAAGCTTTCTTT. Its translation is CASSPHPTEAFF.

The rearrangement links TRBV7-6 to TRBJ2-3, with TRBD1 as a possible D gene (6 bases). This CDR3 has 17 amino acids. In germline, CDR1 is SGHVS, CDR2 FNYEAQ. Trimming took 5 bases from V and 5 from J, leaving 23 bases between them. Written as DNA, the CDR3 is TGTGCCAGCAGCCAGGGGATTGCGGGTGGATCTGGAGATACGCAGTATTTT. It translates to CASSQGIAGGSGDTQYF.

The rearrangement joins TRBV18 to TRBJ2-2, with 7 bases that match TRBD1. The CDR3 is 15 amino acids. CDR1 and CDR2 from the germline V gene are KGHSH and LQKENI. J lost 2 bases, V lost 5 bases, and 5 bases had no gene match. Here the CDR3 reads CASSTGTVNTGELFF. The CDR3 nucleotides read TGTGCCAGCTCAACCGGGACAGTTAACACCGGGGAGCTGTTTTTT.

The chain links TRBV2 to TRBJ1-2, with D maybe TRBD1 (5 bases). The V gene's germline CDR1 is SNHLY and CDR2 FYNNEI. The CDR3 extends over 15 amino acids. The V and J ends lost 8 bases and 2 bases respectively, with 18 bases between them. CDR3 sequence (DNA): TGTGCCAGCGGGGGGGACTCGATCAGAAACTATGGCTACACCTTC. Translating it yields CASGGDSIRNYGYTF.

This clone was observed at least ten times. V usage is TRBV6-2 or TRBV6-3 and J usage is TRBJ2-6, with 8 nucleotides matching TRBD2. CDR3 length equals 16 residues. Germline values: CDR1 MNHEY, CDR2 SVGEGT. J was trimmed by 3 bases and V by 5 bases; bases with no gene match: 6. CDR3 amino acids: CASSTFGGDGANVLTF. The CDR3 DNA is TGTGCCAGCAGTACCTTCGGGGGGGATGGGGCCAACGTCCTGACTTTC.

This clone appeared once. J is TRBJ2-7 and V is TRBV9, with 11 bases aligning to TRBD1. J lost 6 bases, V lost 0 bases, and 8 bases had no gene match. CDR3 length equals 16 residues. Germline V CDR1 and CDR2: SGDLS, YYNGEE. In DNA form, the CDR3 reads TGTGCCAGCAGCGTAGCTGCTGGGACAGGGGGTGGCGAGCAGTACTTC. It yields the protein CASSVAAGTGGGEQYF.

The DNA for the CDR3 is TGTGCCAGCAGACCGGAATGGACAGCCAATCAGCCCCAGCATTTT. This translates into CASRPEWTANQPQHF. The chain is built from TRBV6-5 and TRBJ1-5; maybe TRBD1 (6 bases). Germline CDR1 reads MNHEY; CDR2 reads SVGAGI. The CDR3 totals 15 residues. Trimming removed 6 bases from V and 3 bases from J, with 15 bases in between.

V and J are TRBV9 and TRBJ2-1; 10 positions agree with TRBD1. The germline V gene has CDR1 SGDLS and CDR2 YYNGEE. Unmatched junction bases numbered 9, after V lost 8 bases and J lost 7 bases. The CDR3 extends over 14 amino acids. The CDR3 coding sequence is TGTGCCAGTGAGGGGGACAGGGGAGAGAATGAGCAGTTCTTC. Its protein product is CASEGDRGENEQFF.

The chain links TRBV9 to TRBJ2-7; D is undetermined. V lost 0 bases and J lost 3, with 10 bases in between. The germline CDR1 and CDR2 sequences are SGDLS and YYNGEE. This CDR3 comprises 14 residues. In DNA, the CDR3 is TGTGCCAGCAGCGTAGGCGGTGGGTTCTACGAGCAGTACTTC. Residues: CASSVGGGFYEQYF.

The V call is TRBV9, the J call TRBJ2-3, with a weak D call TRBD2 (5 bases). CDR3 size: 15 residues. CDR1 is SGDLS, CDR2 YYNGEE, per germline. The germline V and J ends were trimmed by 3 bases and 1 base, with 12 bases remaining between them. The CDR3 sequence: CASSGTGHGTDTQYF. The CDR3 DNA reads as TGTGCCAGCAGCGGGACTGGGCACGGCACAGATACGCAGTATTTT.

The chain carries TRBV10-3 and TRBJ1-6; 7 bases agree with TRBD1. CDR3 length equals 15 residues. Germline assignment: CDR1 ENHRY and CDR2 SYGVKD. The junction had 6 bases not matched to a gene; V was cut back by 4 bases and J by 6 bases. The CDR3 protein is CAISVTGAGNSPLHF. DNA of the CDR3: TGTGCCATCAGTGTAACAGGGGCCGGTAATTCACCCCTCCACTTT.

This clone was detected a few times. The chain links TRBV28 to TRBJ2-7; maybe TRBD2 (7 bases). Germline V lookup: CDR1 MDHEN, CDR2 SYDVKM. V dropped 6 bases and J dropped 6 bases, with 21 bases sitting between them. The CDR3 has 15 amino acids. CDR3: CASRPIWGGASEQYF. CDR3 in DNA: TGTGCCAGCAGACCAATATGGGGGGGGGCCTCCGAGCAGTACTTC.

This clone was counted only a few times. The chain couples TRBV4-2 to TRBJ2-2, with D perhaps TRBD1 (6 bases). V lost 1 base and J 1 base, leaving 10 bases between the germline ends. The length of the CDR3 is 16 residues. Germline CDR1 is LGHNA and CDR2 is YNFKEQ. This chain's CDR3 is CASSQGPRGNTGELFF. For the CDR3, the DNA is TGTGCCAGCAGCCAAGGTCCCAGGGGGAACACCGGGGAGCTGTTTTTT.

The CDR3 nucleotides read TGTGCCAGCAGTGACCTACAGCTCGAGCAGTACTTC. Translated: CASSDLQLEQYF. The J gene is TRBJ2-7, the V gene TRBV6-4; D gene ambiguous. V dropped 2 bases and J dropped 6 bases, with 8 bases sitting between them. The CDR3 is made up of 12 amino acids. CDR1 is MRHNA, CDR2 SNTAGT, per germline.

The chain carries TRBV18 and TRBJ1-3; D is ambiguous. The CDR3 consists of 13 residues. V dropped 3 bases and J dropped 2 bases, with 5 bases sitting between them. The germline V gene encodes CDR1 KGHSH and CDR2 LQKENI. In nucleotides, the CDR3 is TGTGCCAGCTCACCGGGAGCTGGAAACACCATATATTTT. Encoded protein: CASSPGAGNTIYF.

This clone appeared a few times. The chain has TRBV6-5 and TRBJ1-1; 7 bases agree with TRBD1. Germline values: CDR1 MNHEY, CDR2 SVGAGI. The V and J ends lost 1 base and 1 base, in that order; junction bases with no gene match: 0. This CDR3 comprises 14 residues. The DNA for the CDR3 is TGTGCCAGCAGTTACTACAGGGGGAACACTGAAGCTTTCTTT. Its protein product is CASSYYRGNTEAFF.

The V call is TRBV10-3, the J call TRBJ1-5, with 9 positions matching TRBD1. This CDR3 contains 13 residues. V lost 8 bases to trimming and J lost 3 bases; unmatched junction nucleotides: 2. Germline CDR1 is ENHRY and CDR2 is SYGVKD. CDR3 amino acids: CAIGTGPNQPQHF. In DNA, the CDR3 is TGTGCCATCGGGACAGGGCCCAATCAGCCCCAGCATTTT.

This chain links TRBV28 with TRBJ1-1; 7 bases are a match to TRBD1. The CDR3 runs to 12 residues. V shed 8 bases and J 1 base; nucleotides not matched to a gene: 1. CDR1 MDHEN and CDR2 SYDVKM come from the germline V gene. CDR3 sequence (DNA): TGTGCCAGCGACAGGGCGAACACTGAAGCTTTCTTT. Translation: CASDRANTEAFF.

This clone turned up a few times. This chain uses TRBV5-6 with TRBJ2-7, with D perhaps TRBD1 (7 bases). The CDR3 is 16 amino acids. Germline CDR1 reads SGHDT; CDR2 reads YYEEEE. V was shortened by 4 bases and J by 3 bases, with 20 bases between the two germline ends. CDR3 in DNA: TGTGCCAGCAGCCAGGGGGTCGGTAGCGGTTTCTACGAGCAGTACTTC. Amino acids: CASSQGVGSGFYEQYF.

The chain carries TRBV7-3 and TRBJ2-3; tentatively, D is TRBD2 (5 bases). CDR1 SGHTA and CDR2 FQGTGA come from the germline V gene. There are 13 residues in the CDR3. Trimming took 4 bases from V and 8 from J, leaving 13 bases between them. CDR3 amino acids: CASSSGPRGTQYF. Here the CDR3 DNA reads TGTGCCAGCAGCTCCGGCCCCCGGGGTACGCAGTATTTT. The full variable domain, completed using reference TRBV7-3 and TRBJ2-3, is GAGVSQTPSNKVTEKGKYVELRCDPISGHTALYWYRQSLGQGPEFLIYFQGTGAADDSGLPNDRFFAVRPEGSVSTLKIQRTERGDSAVYLCASSSGPRGTQYFGPGTRLTVL.

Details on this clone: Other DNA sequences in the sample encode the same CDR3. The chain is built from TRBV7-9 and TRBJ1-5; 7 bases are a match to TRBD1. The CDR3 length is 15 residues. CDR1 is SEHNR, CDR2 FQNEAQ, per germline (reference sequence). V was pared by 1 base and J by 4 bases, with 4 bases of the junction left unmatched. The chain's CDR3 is CASSLGGDRNQPQHF. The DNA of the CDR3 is TGTGCCAGCAGCTTAGGAGGGGACAGAAATCAGCCCCAGCATTTT.

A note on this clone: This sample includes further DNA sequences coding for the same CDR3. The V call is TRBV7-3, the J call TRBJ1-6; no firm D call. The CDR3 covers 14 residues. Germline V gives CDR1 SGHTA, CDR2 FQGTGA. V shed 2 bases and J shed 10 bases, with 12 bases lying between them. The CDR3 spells CASSLEGVGSPLHF. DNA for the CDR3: TGTGCCAGCAGCTTAGAGGGCGTGGGGTCACCCCTCCACTTT.

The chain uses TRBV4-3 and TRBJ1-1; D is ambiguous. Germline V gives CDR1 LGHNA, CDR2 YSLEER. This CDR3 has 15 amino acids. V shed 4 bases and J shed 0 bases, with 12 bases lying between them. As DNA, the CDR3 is TGCGCCAGCAGCCCGGGAGCCCTCATGAACACTGAAGCTTTCTTT. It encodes CASSPGALMNTEAFF.

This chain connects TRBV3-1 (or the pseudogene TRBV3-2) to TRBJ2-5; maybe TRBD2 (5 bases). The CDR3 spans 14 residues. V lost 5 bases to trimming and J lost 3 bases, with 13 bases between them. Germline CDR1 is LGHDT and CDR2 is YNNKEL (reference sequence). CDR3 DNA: TGTGCCAGCAGCTCCCGAGGAGGAGAAGAGACCCAGTACTTC. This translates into CASSSRGGEETQYF.

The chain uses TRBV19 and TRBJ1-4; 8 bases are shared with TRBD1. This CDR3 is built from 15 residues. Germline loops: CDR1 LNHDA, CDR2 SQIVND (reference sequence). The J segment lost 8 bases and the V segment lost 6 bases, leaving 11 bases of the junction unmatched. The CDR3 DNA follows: TGTGCCAGTAGCAAGATCGCACAGGGGGGGGAAAAACTGTTTTTT. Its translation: CASSKIAQGGEKLFF.

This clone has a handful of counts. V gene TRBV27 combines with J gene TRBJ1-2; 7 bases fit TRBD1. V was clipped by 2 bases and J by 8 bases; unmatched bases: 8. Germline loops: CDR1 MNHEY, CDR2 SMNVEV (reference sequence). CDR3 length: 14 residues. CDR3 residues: CASSLLGQQYGYTF. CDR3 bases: TGTGCCAGCAGTTTACTGGGACAGCAATACGGCTACACCTTC.

The CDR3 here is CASSMTARGGYTF. The DNA for the CDR3 is TGTGCCAGTAGTATGACAGCGCGGGGGGGCTACACCTTC. The J gene is TRBJ1-2, the V gene TRBV19; possibly TRBD1 for D (5 bases). Germline V lookup: CDR1 LNHDA, CDR2 SQIVND (reference sequence). The germline V and J ends were trimmed by 3 bases and 8 bases, with 13 bases remaining between them. CDR3 length equals 13 residues. The full variable domain, completed using reference TRBV19 and TRBJ1-2, is DGGITQSPKYLFRKEGQNVTLSCEQNLNHDAMYWYRQDPGQGLRLIYYSQIVNDFQKGDIAEGYSVSREKKESFPLTVTSAQKNPTAFYLCASSMTARGGYTFGSGTRLTVV.

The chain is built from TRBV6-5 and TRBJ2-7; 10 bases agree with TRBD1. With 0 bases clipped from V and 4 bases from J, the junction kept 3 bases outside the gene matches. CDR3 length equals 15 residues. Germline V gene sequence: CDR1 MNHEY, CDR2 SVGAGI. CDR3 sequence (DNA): TGTGCCAGCAGTTACTCGACAGGGGGCGGTTACGAGCAGTACTTC. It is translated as CASSYSTGGGYEQYF.